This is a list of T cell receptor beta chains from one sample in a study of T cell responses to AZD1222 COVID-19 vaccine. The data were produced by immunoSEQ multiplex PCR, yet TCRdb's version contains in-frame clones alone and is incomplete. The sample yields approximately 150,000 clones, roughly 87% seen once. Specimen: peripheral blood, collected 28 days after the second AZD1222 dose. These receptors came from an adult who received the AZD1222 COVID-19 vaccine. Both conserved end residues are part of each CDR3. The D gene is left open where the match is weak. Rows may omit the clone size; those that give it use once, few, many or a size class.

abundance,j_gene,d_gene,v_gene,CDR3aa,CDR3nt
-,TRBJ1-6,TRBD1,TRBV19,CASTGPGQGNSPLHF,TGTGCCAGTACTGGACCGGGACAGGGGAACTCACCCCTCCACTTT
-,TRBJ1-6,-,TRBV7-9,CASSRGQQSPNSPLHF,TGTGCCAGCAGCCGGGGCCAGCAGTCACCTAATTCACCCCTCCACTTT
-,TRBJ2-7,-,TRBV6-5,CASSFGGYWEQYF,TGTGCCAGCAGTTTTGGGGGCTACTGGGAGCAGTACTTC
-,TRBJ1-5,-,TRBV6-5,CAGRPLHRANQPQHF,TGTGCCGGAAGGCCCCTTCACAGGGCCAATCAGCCCCAGCATTTT
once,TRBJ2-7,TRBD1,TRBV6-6,CASNPRQGASYEQYF,TGTGCCAGCAACCCTAGACAGGGGGCATCCTACGAGCAGTACTTC
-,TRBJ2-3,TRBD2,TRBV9,CASSPGTSGRTDTQYF,TGTGCCAGCAGCCCCGGGACTAGCGGGAGGACAGATACGCAGTATTTT
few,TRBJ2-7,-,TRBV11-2,CASSFQGYEQYF,TGTGCCAGCAGCTTCCAGGGATACGAGCAGTACTTC
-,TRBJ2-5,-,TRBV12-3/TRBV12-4,CASSSVFQETQYF,TGTGCCAGCAGTTCCGTTTTTCAAGAGACCCAGTACTTC
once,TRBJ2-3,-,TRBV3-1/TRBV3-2,CASSQSGTDTQYF,TGTGCCAGCAGCCAGTCGGGCACAGATACGCAGTATTTT
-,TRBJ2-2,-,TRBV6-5,CASYRAGYTGELFF,TGTGCCAGCTACAGGGCTGGCTACACCGGGGAGCTGTTTTTT
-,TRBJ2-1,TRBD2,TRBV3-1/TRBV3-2,CASSPSSGRDSWGEQFF,TGTGCCAGCAGCCCTTCTAGCGGGAGGGATTCGTGGGGAGAGCAGTTCTTC
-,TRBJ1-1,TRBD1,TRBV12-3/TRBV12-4,CASSKTGGTEAFF,TGTGCCAGCAGTAAGACAGGGGGAACTGAAGCTTTCTTT
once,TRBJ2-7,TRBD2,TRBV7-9,CASSLSETSGEQYF,TGTGCCAGCAGCTTGTCTGAAACTAGCGGCGAGCAGTACTTC
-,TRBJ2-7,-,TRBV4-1,CASSQDREQSQSYEQYF,TGCGCCAGCAGCCAAGATAGAGAGCAATCACAGTCCTACGAGCAGTACTTC
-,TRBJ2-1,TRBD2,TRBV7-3,CASSSSRTSGNNEQFF,TGTGCCAGCAGCTCATCCCGGACTAGCGGGAACAATGAGCAGTTCTTC
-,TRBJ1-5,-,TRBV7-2,CASSDRRYQPQHF,TGTGCCAGCAGTGACAGGCGCTATCAGCCCCAGCATTTT
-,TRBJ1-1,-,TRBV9,CASSPRAGLDTEAFF,TGTGCCAGCAGCCCTAGGGCAGGGTTGGACACTGAAGCTTTCTTT
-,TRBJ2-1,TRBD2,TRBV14,CASTPSGNNEQFF,TGTGCCAGCACGCCTAGCGGGAACAATGAGCAGTTCTTC
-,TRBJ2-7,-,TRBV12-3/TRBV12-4,CASSQGRYEQYF,TGTGCCAGCAGTCAGGGGAGGTACGAGCAGTACTTC
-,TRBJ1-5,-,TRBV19,CASSRGTQPQHF,TGTGCCAGTAGTAGGGGGACTCAGCCCCAGCATTTT
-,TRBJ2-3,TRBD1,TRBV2,CASTRRGTGSTDTQYF,TGTGCCAGCACCAGACGGGGGACAGGGAGCACAGATACGCAGTATTTT
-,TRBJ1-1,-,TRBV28,CASNRDRRSETFF,TGTGCCAGCAACAGGGACCGAAGGTCTGAAACTTTCTTT
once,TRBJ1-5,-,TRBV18,CASSPGSEYNQPQHF,TGTGCCAGCTCCCCGGGGTCGGAGTACAATCAGCCCCAGCATTTT
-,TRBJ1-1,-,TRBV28,CASVTGNMNTEAFF,TGTGCCAGCGTCACAGGGAACATGAACACTGAAGCTTTCTTT
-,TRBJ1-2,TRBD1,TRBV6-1,CASSETGTASNYGYTF,TGTGCCAGCAGTGAAACCGGGACAGCTTCTAACTATGGCTACACCTTC
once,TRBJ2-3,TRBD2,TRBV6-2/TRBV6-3,CASSYSRVAGGLDTQYF,TGTGCCAGCAGTTACTCGAGGGTAGCGGGGGGGCTAGATACGCAGTATTTT
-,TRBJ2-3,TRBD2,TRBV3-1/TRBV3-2,CASSQKYSGRRARGTDTQYF,TGTGCCAGCAGCCAAAAATATAGCGGGAGACGGGCTCGGGGCACAGATACGCAGTATTTT
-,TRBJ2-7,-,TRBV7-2,CASSLAGELRRYF,TGTGCCAGCAGCTTAGCGGGGGAATTAAGGCGGTACTTC
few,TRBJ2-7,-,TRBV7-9,CASSPRRDRDGYF,TGTGCCAGCAGCCCCCGTCGAGACCGGGACGGATACTTC
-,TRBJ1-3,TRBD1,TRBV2,CASSNRDRTSGNTIYF,TGTGCCAGCAGTAACCGGGACAGGACCTCTGGAAACACCATATATTTT
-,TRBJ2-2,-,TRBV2,CASSWSTGELFF,TGTGCCAGCAGTTGGTCCACCGGGGAGCTGTTTTTT
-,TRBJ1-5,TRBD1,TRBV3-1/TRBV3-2,CASSRGQGAGRSNQPQHF,TGTGCCAGCAGCCGCGGACAGGGGGCGGGTAGGAGCAATCAGCCCCAGCATTTT
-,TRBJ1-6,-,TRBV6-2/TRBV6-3,CASSYSKGPLDPLHF,TGTGCCAGCAGTTACTCGAAGGGGCCCCTCGATCCCCTCCACTTT
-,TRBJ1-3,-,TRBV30,CAWNRGPGNTIYF,TGTGCCTGGAACCGGGGGCCTGGAAACACCATATATTTT
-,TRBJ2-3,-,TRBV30,CAWSKVSDTQYF,TGTGCCTGGAGTAAGGTCAGCGATACGCAGTATTTT
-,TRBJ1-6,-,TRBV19,CASKIMGTGDSPLHF,TGTGCCAGTAAGATCATGGGGACGGGGGATTCACCCCTCCACTTT
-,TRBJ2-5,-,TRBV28,CASSPAGAPRSETQYF,TGTGCCAGCAGTCCCGCGGGGGCTCCCCGGTCGGAGACCCAGTACTTC
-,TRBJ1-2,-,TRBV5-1,CASSPDSFSNYGYTF,TGCGCCAGCAGCCCGGACAGTTTTTCTAACTATGGCTACACCTTC
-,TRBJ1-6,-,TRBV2,CASSETGSPLHF,TGTGCCAGCAGTGAAACAGGTTCACCCCTCCACTTT
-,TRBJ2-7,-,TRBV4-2,CASSQVQADSKQYF,TGTGCCAGCAGCCAAGTTCAGGCCGACTCGAAGCAGTACTTC
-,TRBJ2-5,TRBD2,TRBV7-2,CASSPGLAGVETQYF,TGTGCCAGCAGCCCGGGACTAGCGGGAGTAGAGACCCAGTACTTC
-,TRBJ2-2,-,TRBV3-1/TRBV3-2,CASSPDSIGANTGELFF,TGTGCCAGCAGCCCCGATTCAATAGGTGCGAACACCGGGGAGCTGTTTTTT
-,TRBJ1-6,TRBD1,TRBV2,CASSVEDRGNSPLHF,TGTGCCAGCAGTGTTGAGGACAGGGGGAATTCACCCCTCCACTTT
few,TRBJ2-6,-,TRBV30,CACQGVWANVLTF,TGTGCCTGCCAGGGTGTTTGGGCCAACGTCCTGACTTTC
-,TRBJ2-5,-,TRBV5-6,CASRERGASETQYF,TGTGCCAGCAGAGAAAGGGGGGCTTCTGAGACCCAGTACTTC
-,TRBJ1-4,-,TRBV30,CAWSLLTGLNEKLFF,TGTGCCTGGAGTCTCCTGACAGGTTTGAATGAAAAACTGTTTTTT
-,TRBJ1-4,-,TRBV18,CASSPPNNEKLFF,TGTGCCAGCTCACCCCCGAATAATGAAAAACTGTTTTTT
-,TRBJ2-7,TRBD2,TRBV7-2,CASSLAVTSVNLQYF,TGTGCCAGCAGCTTAGCCGTGACTAGCGTGAATCTACAGTACTTC
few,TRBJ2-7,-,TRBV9,CASSVEISASYEQYF,TGTGCCAGCAGCGTAGAGATATCGGCCTCCTACGAGCAGTACTTC
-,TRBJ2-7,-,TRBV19,CASSQATYEQYF,TGTGCCAGTAGTCAAGCGACCTACGAGCAGTACTTC
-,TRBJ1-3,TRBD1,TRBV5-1,CASSLEGQGFSGNTIYF,TGCGCCAGCAGCTTGGAGGGACAGGGGTTCTCTGGAAACACCATATATTTT
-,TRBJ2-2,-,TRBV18,CASPPGCRLLGELFF,TGTGCCAGCCCCCCCGGTTGCCGGTTACTCGGGGAGCTGTTTTTT
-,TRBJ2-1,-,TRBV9,CASSPSPIGGDEQFF,TGTGCCAGCAGCCCAAGCCCGATCGGGGGAGATGAGCAGTTCTTC
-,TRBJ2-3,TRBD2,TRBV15,CATAGLAGVTDTQYF,TGTGCCACCGCCGGACTAGCGGGAGTGACAGATACGCAGTATTTT
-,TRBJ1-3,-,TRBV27,CASSLTGSGNTIYF,TGTGCCAGCAGTTTAACTGGCTCTGGAAACACCATATATTTT
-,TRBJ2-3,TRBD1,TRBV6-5,CASIGTGGPDTQYF,TGTGCCAGCATCGGGACAGGGGGCCCGGATACGCAGTATTTT
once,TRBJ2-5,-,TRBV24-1,CATSSGKETQYF,TGTGCCACCAGTAGCGGAAAAGAGACCCAGTACTTC
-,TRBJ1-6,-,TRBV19,CASRWGFSSYNSPLHF,TGTGCCAGTAGATGGGGATTCAGCTCCTATAATTCACCCCTCCACTTT
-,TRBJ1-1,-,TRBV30,CAWSVLGSTEAFF,TGTGCCTGGAGTGTACTAGGGAGCACTGAAGCTTTCTTT